This T cell receptor (beta chain) was profiled in a study of blood T cell repertoires in COVID-19. Background on the study: The United States, Italy and Spain supplied acute and convalescent COVID-19 samples. T cells, B-cell-depleted T cells, or PBMCs provided the cDNA or gDNA that served as material.

V was cut by 6 bases and J by 8 bases, with 16 bases left in between. Germline V gene sequence: CDR1 KGHSH, CDR2 LQKENI. The CDR3 totals 14 residues. As handled by the study authors: How many nucleated cells were present was estimated from reference gene primer amplification. Generated by immunoSEQ multiplex PCR, the TCRdb table keeps only in-frame clones and is missing some. V and J calls and clone size come straight from that table; D and trimming were deduced from the DNA. Of 80,000 to 90,000 clones listed, around 87% are singletons. V is TRBV18 and J is TRBJ1-4, with D possibly being TRBD1 (6 bases). The sequenced sample consisted of peripheral blood. The source is a man aged 40-55 years with acute or convalescent COVID-19. Here the CDR3 DNA reads TGTGCCAGCTCTGACGGGACAACCGGGGAAAAACTGTTTTTT. Its translation: CASSDGTTGEKLFF. The full variable domain, its missing parts supplied by reference TRBV18 and TRBJ1-4, is NAGVMQNPRHLVRRRGQEARLRCSPMKGHSHVYWYRQLPEEGLKFMVYLQKENIIDESGMPKERFSAEFPKEGPSILRIQQVVRGDSAAYFCASSDGTTGEKLFFGSGTQLSVL.